This TCR beta chain was sequenced in a study of T cells in Graves' hyperthyroidism and ophthalmopathy. Study overall: Specimen type is peripheral blood, collected at initial diagnosis prior to any treatment.

V was clipped by 4 bases and J by 7 bases; unmatched bases: 8. The CDR3 is made up of 14 amino acids. The germline V gene has CDR1 SQVTM and CDR2 ANQGSEA. Study-wide findings and caveats: Ophthalmopathy stood apart from stable hyperthyroidism in a 13 V-J model.

Only a few counts were recorded for this clonotype. The antigen is not known. Regions amplified from RNA transcripts were the TCR beta CDR3 regions. The primer set for the first-round RT-PCR of the TCR CDR3 was HTBI. MiXCR was run by TCRdb on the multiplex PCR reads, yielding one entry per CDR3 protein. The table shows hundreds of thousands of distinct CDR3 sequences, with about 14% occurring only once. Isolation of PBMCs was performed on about 10 ml fresh peripheral blood. The sequence was obtained from a woman in her fifties or sixties with Graves' ophthalmopathy. Sample: blood. V gene TRBV29-1 combines with J gene TRBJ1-2; 11 bases match TRBD1. CDR3 nucleotides: TGCAGCGTTGTGTCTAGGACAGGGGGCCGTGGCTACACCTTC. This sequence encodes CSVVSRTGGRGYTF.